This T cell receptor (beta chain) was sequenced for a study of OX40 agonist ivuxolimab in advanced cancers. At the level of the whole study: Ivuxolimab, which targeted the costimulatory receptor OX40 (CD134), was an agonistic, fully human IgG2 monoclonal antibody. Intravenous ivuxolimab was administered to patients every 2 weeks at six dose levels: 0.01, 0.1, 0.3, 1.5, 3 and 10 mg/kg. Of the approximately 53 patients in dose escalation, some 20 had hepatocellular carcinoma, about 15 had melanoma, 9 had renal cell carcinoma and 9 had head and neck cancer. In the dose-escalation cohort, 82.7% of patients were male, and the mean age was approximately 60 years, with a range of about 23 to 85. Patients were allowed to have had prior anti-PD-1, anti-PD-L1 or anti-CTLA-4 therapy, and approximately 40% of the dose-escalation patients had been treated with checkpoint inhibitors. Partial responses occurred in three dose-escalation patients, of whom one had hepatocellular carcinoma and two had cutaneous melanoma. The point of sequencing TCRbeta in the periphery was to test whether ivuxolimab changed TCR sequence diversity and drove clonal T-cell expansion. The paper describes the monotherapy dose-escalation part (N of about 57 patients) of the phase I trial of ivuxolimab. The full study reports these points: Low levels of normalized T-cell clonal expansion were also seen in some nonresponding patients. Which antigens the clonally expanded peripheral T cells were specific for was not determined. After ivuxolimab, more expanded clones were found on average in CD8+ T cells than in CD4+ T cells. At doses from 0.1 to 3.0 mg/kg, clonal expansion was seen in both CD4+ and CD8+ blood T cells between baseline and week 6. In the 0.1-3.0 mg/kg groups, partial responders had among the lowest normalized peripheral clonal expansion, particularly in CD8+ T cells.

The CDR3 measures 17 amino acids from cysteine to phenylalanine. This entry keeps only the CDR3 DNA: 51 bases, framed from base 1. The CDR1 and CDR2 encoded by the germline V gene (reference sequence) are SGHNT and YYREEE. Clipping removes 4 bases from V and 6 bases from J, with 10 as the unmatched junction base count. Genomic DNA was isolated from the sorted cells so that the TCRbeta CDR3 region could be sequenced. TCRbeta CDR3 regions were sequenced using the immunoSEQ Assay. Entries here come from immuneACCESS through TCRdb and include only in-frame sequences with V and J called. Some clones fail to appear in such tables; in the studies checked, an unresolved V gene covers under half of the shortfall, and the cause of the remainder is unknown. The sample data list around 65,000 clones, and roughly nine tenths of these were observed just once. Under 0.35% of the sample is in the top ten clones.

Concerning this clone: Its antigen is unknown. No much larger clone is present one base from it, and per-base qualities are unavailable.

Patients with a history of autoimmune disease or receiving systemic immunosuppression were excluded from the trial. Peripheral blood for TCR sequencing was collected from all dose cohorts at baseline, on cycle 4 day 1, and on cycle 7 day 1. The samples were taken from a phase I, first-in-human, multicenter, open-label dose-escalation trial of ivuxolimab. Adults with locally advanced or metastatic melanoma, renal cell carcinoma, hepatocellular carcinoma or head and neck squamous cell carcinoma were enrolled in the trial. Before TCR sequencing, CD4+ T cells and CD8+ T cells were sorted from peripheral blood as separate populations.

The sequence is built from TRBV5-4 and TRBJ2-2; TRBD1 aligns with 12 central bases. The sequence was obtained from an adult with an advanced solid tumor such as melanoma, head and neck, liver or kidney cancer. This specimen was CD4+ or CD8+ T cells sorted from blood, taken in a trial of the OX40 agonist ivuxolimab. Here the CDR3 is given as CASSPVPGQGAPGELFF. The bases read TGTGCCAGCAGCCCTGTACCGGGACAGGGGGCGCCCGGGGAGCTGTTTTTT.